Shown below are 24 T cell receptor beta chains from a single sample sequenced in a study of blood T cell repertoires in COVID-19. This table comes from immunoSEQ multiplex PCR, and its TCRdb copy is limited to in-frame clones, with some not included. The table includes roughly 34,000 clones, about 87% detected once. The sample comprised peripheral blood. All receptors derive from a man in his sixties with active COVID-19.

The V call is TRBV5-1, the J call TRBJ2-7; a possible D gene is TRBD2 (6 bases). V lost 0 bases, J lost 0 bases, and 16 bases lay in between. CDR1 is SGHRS and CDR2 is YFSETQ in the germline V gene. This CDR3 has 17 amino acids. The CDR3 coding sequence is TGCGCCAGCAGCTTGGCCGCGGGTGGTAGCGGCTCCTACGAGCAGTACTTC. Translating it yields CASSLAAGGSGSYEQYF. The full variable domain, completed using reference TRBV5-1 and TRBJ2-7, is KAGVTQTPRYLIKTRGQQVTLSCSPISGHRSVSWYQQTPGQGLQFLFEYFSETQRNKGNFPGRFSGRQFSNSRSEMNVSTLELGDSALYLCASSLAAGGSGSYEQYFGPGTRLTVT.

This chain connects TRBV5-6 to TRBJ2-1; 8 bases are shared with TRBD1. Germline-derived CDR1 and CDR2 are SGHDT and YYEEEE. The CDR3 runs to 14 residues. Trimming at V came to 5 bases and at J to 7 bases, leaving 8 bases not matched to a gene. The CDR3 loop reads CASSQDRDRNEQFF. CDR3 DNA: TGTGCCAGCAGTCAGGACAGGGATCGGAATGAGCAGTTCTTC.

The chain joins TRBV5-1 to TRBJ2-5; TRBD2 matches at 11 bases. Germline assignment: CDR1 SGHRS and CDR2 YFSETQ. V dropped 7 bases and J dropped 4; count of bases not matched to a gene: 9. The CDR3 runs to 15 residues. The CDR3, as DNA: TGCGCCAGCGGACTAGCGGGCGGGAACCCAGAGACCCAGTACTTC. Its protein is CASGLAGGNPETQYF.

This clone occurred once. The gene calls are TRBV27 and TRBJ1-4, with TRBD1 identical over 8 bases. From germline, CDR1 is MNHEY and CDR2 SMNVEV (reference sequence). Unmatched junction bases numbered 5, after V lost 3 bases and J lost 8 bases. This CDR3 spans 14 amino acids. CDR3 nucleotide sequence: TGTGCCAGCAGTTTCTTACAGGGGGACGAAAAACTGTTTTTT. Encoded protein: CASSFLQGDEKLFF.

CDR3 sequence reads: CASRPRDRGKDTQYF. The CDR3 bases are TGTGCCAGCAGGCCCCGGGACAGGGGGAAAGATACGCAGTATTTT. The rearrangement joins TRBV6-6 to TRBJ2-3; 11 bases match TRBD1. The CDR3 consists of 15 residues. The germline CDR1 and CDR2 sequences are MNHNY and SVGAGI (reference sequence). The ends lost 6 bases at V and 5 bases at J; junction bases unmatched: 7.

This clone was seen a few times. The chain combines TRBV5-4 with TRBJ2-7, with D maybe TRBD1 (6 bases). The CDR3 consists of 14 residues. The germline V and J ends were trimmed by 0 bases and 5 bases, with 12 bases remaining between them. CDR1 and CDR2 (germline): SGHNT, YYREEE (reference sequence). CDR3 nucleotides: TGTGCCAGCAGCTTGGGAGGACAGAGGGACGAGCAGTACTTC. Translated: CASSLGGQRDEQYF. Full variable domain (outside the CDR3, taken from reference TRBV5-4 and TRBJ2-7): ETGVTQSPTHLIKTRGQQVTLRCSSQSGHNTVSWYQQALGQGPQFIFQYYREEENGRGNFPPRFSGLQFPNYSSELNVNALELDDSALYLCASSLGGQRDEQYFGPGTRLTVT.

The V call is TRBV4-1, the J call TRBJ2-7, with 10 positions matching TRBD2. The CDR3 extends over 17 amino acids. From germline, CDR1 is MGHRA and CDR2 YSYEKL. J was trimmed by 6 bases and V by 0 bases; bases with no gene match: 11. As DNA, the CDR3 is TGCGCCAGCAGCCAAGAGTGGGCCGCCGGGACTAGCGTCGAGCAGTACTTC. As protein: CASSQEWAAGTSVEQYF.

The rearrangement joins TRBV9 to TRBJ2-1; possibly TRBD2 for D (5 bases). V lost 3 bases to trimming and J lost 0 bases, with 19 bases between them. There are 18 residues in the CDR3. Per the germline V gene, CDR1 is SGDLS and CDR2 is YYNGEE. CDR3 residues: CASSGAEILSSSYNEQFF. The CDR3 bases are TGTGCCAGCAGCGGAGCGGAAATACTCTCTAGCTCCTACAATGAGCAGTTCTTC.

V usage is TRBV29-1 and J usage is TRBJ2-7; D gene uncertain. Trimming took 4 bases from V and 4 from J, leaving 11 bases between them. Germline V lookup: CDR1 SQVTM, CDR2 ANQGSEA. The CDR3 runs 12 residues. The CDR3 region is CSVGQTSYEQYF. The CDR3 DNA sequence: TGCAGCGTTGGACAAACCAGTTACGAGCAGTACTTC.

J is TRBJ1-1 and V is TRBV28; 8 bases fit TRBD1. The CDR3 contains 14 residues. J lost 0 bases, V lost 7 bases, and 4 bases had no gene match. Germline CDR1 is MDHEN and CDR2 is SYDVKM. This CDR3 is CASTSTGVNTEAFF. In DNA, the CDR3 is TGTGCCAGCACCTCGACAGGGGTGAACACTGAAGCTTTCTTT.

The chain employs TRBV6-5 and TRBJ1-2; a weak D match, TRBD1 (6 bases). Germline CDR1 MNHEY, CDR2 SVGAGI. Trimming shortened V by 8 bases and J by 6 bases, and 19 bases separated the two germline ends. This CDR3 has 14 residues. CDR3 sequence (DNA): TGTGCCAGCCGGTCAGTGGGGGCGCTGAATGGCTACACCTTC. Encoded protein: CASRSVGALNGYTF.

V usage is TRBV27 and J usage is TRBJ1-6; D is perhaps TRBD1 (6 bases). The CDR3 runs to 15 residues. V dropped 2 bases and J dropped 9 bases, with 14 bases sitting between them. In germline, CDR1 is MNHEY, CDR2 SMNVEV (reference sequence). The CDR3 region has the DNA TGTGCCAGCAGTTTAGCTGACAGGCTCATTTCACCCCTCCACTTT. As protein: CASSLADRLISPLHF.

The J gene is TRBJ2-2, the V gene TRBV27, with D unresolved. The CDR3 extends over 17 amino acids. V was trimmed by 5 bases and J by 0 bases, leaving 16 bases between them. CDR1 MNHEY and CDR2 SMNVEV come from the germline V gene (reference sequence). The CDR3 nucleotides are TGTGCCAGCAGTCGTAGGAGACTGCTCTCGAACACCGGGGAGCTGTTTTTT. Amino acids: CASSRRRLLSNTGELFF.

The chain has TRBV6-6 and TRBJ1-2; D is possibly TRBD1 (6 bases). There are 15 residues in the CDR3. Trimming took off 0 bases at V and 8 bases at J, with 16 bases between the two ends. The germline V gene has CDR1 MNHNY and CDR2 SVGAGI (reference sequence). Here the CDR3 DNA reads TGTGCCAGCAGTTACTCGATCTCAGGGGCAGAGGGCTACACCTTC. Its translation: CASSYSISGAEGYTF.

The genes are TRBV28 and TRBJ2-2; the D gene is possibly TRBD2 (7 bases). Deletions cut 3 bases from V and 6 bases from J, with 14 bases between. CDR3 length: 15 residues. Per germline, CDR1 MDHEN and CDR2 SYDVKM. As DNA, the CDR3 is TGTGCCAGCAGTTTGTCGGGGGGCAGGGCCGGGGAGCTGTTTTTT. Translated, it gives CASSLSGGRAGELFF. Variable domain in full (rest from reference TRBV28 and TRBJ2-2): DVKVTQSSRYLVKRTGEKVFLECVQDMDHENMFWYRQDPGLGLRLIYFSYDVKMKEKGDIPEGYSVSREKKERFSLILESASTNQTSMYLCASSLSGGRAGELFFGEGSRLTVL.

The J gene is TRBJ2-1, the V gene TRBV11-2, with TRBD2 matching over 9 bases. This CDR3 region has 18 residues. The junction had 9 bases not matched to a gene; V was cut back by 1 base and J by 2 bases. Germline CDR1 is SGHAT and CDR2 is FQNNGV. For the CDR3, the DNA is TGTGCCAGCAGCTTAGTTTCAAGCGGGAGGCCCCCCTACAATGAGCAGTTCTTC. This gives the protein CASSLVSSGRPPYNEQFF.

The rearrangement joins TRBV2 to TRBJ2-1, with 7 bases lining up with TRBD1. CDR1 is SNHLY and CDR2 is FYNNEI in the germline V gene. The CDR3 loop spans 13 amino acids. Unmatched junction bases numbered 7, after V lost 8 bases and J lost 6 bases. CDR3 coding DNA: TGTGCCAGCGGGGGACAGTTGTTCAATGAGCAGTTCTTC. The encoded protein is CASGGQLFNEQFF. Full variable domain (remainder filled in from reference TRBV2 and TRBJ2-1): EPEVTQTPSHQVTQMGQEVILRCVPISNHLYFYWYRQILGQKVEFLVSFYNNEISEKSEIFDDQFSVERPDGSNFTLKIRSTKLEDSAMYFCASGGQLFNEQFFGPGTRLTVL.

The V call is TRBV5-1, the J call TRBJ2-5; perhaps TRBD2 as D (5 bases). CDR1 is SGHRS and CDR2 is YFSETQ in the germline V gene. CDR3 length: 17 residues. With 1 base removed from V and 7 bases from J, the gap between germline ends came to 23 bases. The CDR3: CASSLQRSGTRIGTQYF. CDR3 DNA: TGCGCCAGCAGCTTGCAGCGGTCGGGCACGCGTATCGGGACCCAGTACTTC.

The CDR3 is CASSFEQQPNYGYTF. As DNA, the CDR3 is TGTGCCAGCAGTTTTGAACAGCAACCAAACTATGGCTACACCTTC. V gene TRBV27 combines with J gene TRBJ1-2; D remains unclear. The CDR3 is made up of 15 amino acids. Trimming left V 3 bases short and J 2 bases short, with 13 bases between. CDR1 is MNHEY, CDR2 SMNVEV, per germline (reference sequence).

The J gene is TRBJ1-3, the V gene TRBV19; D is unresolved. CDR1 and CDR2 (germline): LNHDA, SQIVND (reference sequence). V dropped 3 bases and J dropped 0 bases, with 9 bases sitting between them. This CDR3 contains 15 residues. CDR3 residues: CASSMGASSGNTIYF. CDR3 nucleotides: TGTGCCAGTAGTATGGGAGCAAGCTCTGGAAACACCATATATTTT.

The chain uses TRBV7-2 and TRBJ2-1, with 11 bases aligning to TRBD2. The V gene end was trimmed by 1 base and the J gene end by 2 bases; junction bases not matched to a gene: 7. The V gene's germline CDR1 is SGHTA and CDR2 FQGNSA. This CDR3 contains 18 residues. The CDR3 sequence is CASSLESTTSGAYNEQFF. CDR3 coding DNA: TGTGCCAGCAGCTTAGAATCTACGACTAGCGGGGCCTACAATGAGCAGTTCTTC.

J is TRBJ2-3 and V is TRBV24-1; D is possibly TRBD1 (5 bases). Trimming took 5 bases from V and 3 from J, leaving 8 bases between them. The length of the CDR3 is 13 residues. Germline V gene sequence: CDR1 KGHDR, CDR2 SFDVKD. CDR3 sequence: CATSARGTDTQYF. In DNA form, the CDR3 reads TGTGCCACCAGTGCTAGGGGAACAGATACGCAGTATTTT.

This rearrangement joins TRBV4-2 to TRBJ1-3; 7 nucleotides match TRBD1. V dropped 3 bases and J dropped 1; count of bases not matched to a gene: 6. Germline CDR1 LGHNA, CDR2 YNFKEQ. This CDR3 is 16 amino acids long. CDR3 sequence reads: CASSQRDSPSGNTIYF. In nucleotides, the CDR3 is TGTGCCAGCAGCCAGCGGGACAGCCCTTCTGGAAACACCATATATTTT.

The CDR3 here is CASSVAGDTDTQYF. DNA for the CDR3: TGTGCCAGCAGCGTAGCCGGGGACACAGATACGCAGTATTTT. The chain couples TRBV9 to TRBJ2-3; D perhaps matches TRBD2 (5 bases). This CDR3 contains 14 residues. The germline gives CDR1 SGDLS, CDR2 YYNGEE. The ends were cut back, 0 bases at V and 2 bases at J, with 7 bases in the middle.